This is a list of T cell receptor beta chains from one sample in a study of read filtering for tumor transcriptome and immune sequencing. One entry per CDR3 protein results from TCRdb running MiXCR on the reads. The sample has 30,000 to 40,000 distinct CDR3 sequences; approximately 12% are singletons. The sequenced sample consisted of a population of CD138-negative cells sorted from bone marrow. These receptors originate from a donor over 35 with multiple myeloma. Each CDR3 is given with its conserved first and last residue. Fields, in order: J gene, clone size, V gene, D gene, CDR3 DNA, CDR3 protein. The D gene is left open where the match is weak. Size is omitted from some rows. Given values are once, few, many or a class for expanded clones.

j_gene: TRBJ2-7
abundance: many
v_gene: TRBV20-1
d_gene: TRBD2
CDR3nt: TGCAGTGCGAAGCGGGGGAGCTCCTACGAGCAGTACTTC
CDR3aa: CSAKRGSSYEQYF

j_gene: TRBJ2-7
abundance: many
v_gene: TRBV30
d_gene: TRBD1
CDR3nt: TGTGCCTGGGGGATCGTGGCAGGGGGTTCCCACGAGCAGTACTTC
CDR3aa: CAWGIVAGGSHEQYF

j_gene: TRBJ2-1
abundance: .
v_gene: TRBV3-1
d_gene: .
CDR3nt: TGTGCCAGCAGCCGAGAACAGGTTTTCTCCTACAATGAGCAGTTCTTC
CDR3aa: CASSREQVFSYNEQFF

j_gene: TRBJ2-5
abundance: many
v_gene: TRBV7-9
d_gene: TRBD2
CDR3nt: TGTGCCAGCAGCACCCCCGGGACTAGCGGGGGCTTTGGGGAGACCCAGTACTTC
CDR3aa: CASSTPGTSGGFGETQYF

j_gene: TRBJ2-7
abundance: many
v_gene: TRBV14
d_gene: TRBD1
CDR3nt: TGTGCCAGCAGCCGCCCCGGGACAGGACGCTACGAGCAGTACTTC
CDR3aa: CASSRPGTGRYEQYF

j_gene: TRBJ2-7
abundance: many
v_gene: TRBV29-1
d_gene: .
CDR3nt: TGCAGCGTTGAGGCCCCCCTCGGAGCTGCCTACGAGCAGTACTTC
CDR3aa: CSVEAPLGAAYEQYF

j_gene: TRBJ2-2
abundance: many
v_gene: TRBV2
d_gene: .
CDR3nt: TGTGCCAGCAGTGAACAGGGCAGGACCGGGGAGCTGTTTTTT
CDR3aa: CASSEQGRTGELFF

j_gene: TRBJ1-1
abundance: many
v_gene: TRBV29-1
d_gene: .
CDR3nt: TGCAGCGCTGGGGGGGGTATGAACACTGAAGCTTTCTTT
CDR3aa: CSAGGGMNTEAFF

j_gene: TRBJ1-1
abundance: many
v_gene: TRBV10-3
d_gene: .
CDR3nt: TGTGCCATCTCTCAGGGCTCGGGCACTGAAGCTTTCTTT
CDR3aa: CAISQGSGTEAFF

j_gene: TRBJ2-3
abundance: many
v_gene: TRBV20-1
d_gene: .
CDR3nt: TGCAGTGCCTCTGACAGCAACACAGATACGCAGTATTTT
CDR3aa: CSASDSNTDTQYF

j_gene: TRBJ2-3
abundance: many
v_gene: TRBV20-1
d_gene: .
CDR3nt: TGCAGTGCTCATAAGGAGGGGCGCACAGATACGCAGTATTTT
CDR3aa: CSAHKEGRTDTQYF

j_gene: TRBJ2-1
abundance: few
v_gene: TRBV7-2
d_gene: TRBD2
CDR3nt: TGTGCCAGCAGCTCCGGGACTAGCGATGGGCAGTTCTTC
CDR3aa: CASSSGTSDGQFF

j_gene: TRBJ2-7
abundance: .
v_gene: TRBV20-1
d_gene: TRBD2
CDR3nt: TGCAGTGCTATAACCGGACTAGCGGGGGCCCACGAGCAGTACTTC
CDR3aa: CSAITGLAGAHEQYF

j_gene: TRBJ2-2
abundance: medium-sized
v_gene: TRBV9
d_gene: .
CDR3nt: TGTGCCAGCAGCGTGGAGGGTGCCGGGGAGCTGTTTTTT
CDR3aa: CASSVEGAGELFF

j_gene: TRBJ2-1
abundance: many
v_gene: TRBV7-9
d_gene: .
CDR3nt: TGTGCCAGCAGGGCCGAACGGGGGAACGGCAATGAGCAGTTCTTC
CDR3aa: CASRAERGNGNEQFF

j_gene: TRBJ1-4
abundance: many
v_gene: TRBV29-1
d_gene: .
CDR3nt: TGCAGCGTTGCCCCCCCAGGGTCCTCGGCTAATGAAAAACTGTTTTTT
CDR3aa: CSVAPPGSSANEKLFF

j_gene: TRBJ2-7
abundance: many
v_gene: TRBV29-1
d_gene: .
CDR3nt: TGCAGCGTTCTATATCGGGTTGAGCAGTACTTC
CDR3aa: CSVLYRVEQYF

j_gene: TRBJ2-1
abundance: many
v_gene: TRBV5-4
d_gene: .
CDR3nt: TGTGCCAGCAGCTTGGCCCAGGGAAATGAGCAGTTCTTC
CDR3aa: CASSLAQGNEQFF

j_gene: TRBJ2-7
abundance: many
v_gene: TRBV20-1
d_gene: TRBD2
CDR3nt: TGCAGTGCTTCCGGGACTAGCGGGAGCTCCTACGAGCAGTACTTC
CDR3aa: CSASGTSGSSYEQYF

j_gene: TRBJ2-3
abundance: many
v_gene: TRBV28
d_gene: TRBD1
CDR3nt: TGTGCCAGCAGTACCCCCACGTACAGGGGAGCGGATACGCAGTATTTT
CDR3aa: CASSTPTYRGADTQYF

j_gene: TRBJ2-1
abundance: .
v_gene: TRBV18
d_gene: .
CDR3nt: TGTGCCAGCTCACCGGGCAGGGACCGTCCACGGTTCTTC
CDR3aa: CASSPGRDRPRFF

j_gene: TRBJ2-2
abundance: many
v_gene: TRBV15
d_gene: .
CDR3nt: TGTGCCACCAGCAGAGATAGTCGGGTGTACACCGGGGAGCTGTTTTTT
CDR3aa: CATSRDSRVYTGELFF

j_gene: TRBJ2-5
abundance: few
v_gene: TRBV5-1
d_gene: TRBD1
CDR3nt: TGCGCCAGCAGCATGATACCGGGACAGGGGGCGCGGAATCCCCAAGAGACCCAGTACTTC
CDR3aa: CASSMIPGQGARNPQETQYF

j_gene: TRBJ2-2
abundance: .
v_gene: TRBV4-1
d_gene: .
CDR3nt: TGCGCCAGCAGCCACTTGGGACTTACGAACACCGGGGAGCTGTTTTTT
CDR3aa: CASSHLGLTNTGELFF

j_gene: TRBJ2-7
abundance: many
v_gene: TRBV21-1
d_gene: .
CDR3nt: TGTGCCAGCAGCAAATCAAGCCTCGGACAGGTCTACGAGCAGTACTTC
CDR3aa: CASSKSSLGQVYEQYF

j_gene: TRBJ1-1
abundance: many
v_gene: TRBV20-1
d_gene: .
CDR3nt: TGCAGTGCTAGAGATTCAGGGAACACTGAAGCTTTCTTT
CDR3aa: CSARDSGNTEAFF

j_gene: TRBJ2-1
abundance: many
v_gene: TRBV20-1
d_gene: .
CDR3nt: TGCAGTGCACATACGGGACTGTACAATGAGCAGTTCTTC
CDR3aa: CSAHTGLYNEQFF

j_gene: TRBJ2-2
abundance: many
v_gene: TRBV6-6
d_gene: .
CDR3nt: TGTGCCAGCAGTCCCTCGTCGACGGGGGAGCTGTTTTTT
CDR3aa: CASSPSSTGELFF

j_gene: TRBJ1-1
abundance: few
v_gene: TRBV5-1
d_gene: .
CDR3nt: TGCGCCAGCAGCGATAACCCAGGGAAGGCCACTGAAGCTTTCTTT
CDR3aa: CASSDNPGKATEAFF

j_gene: TRBJ2-3
abundance: many
v_gene: TRBV18
d_gene: .
CDR3nt: TGTGCCAGCTCACCGTTACGAGATACGCAGTATTTT
CDR3aa: CASSPLRDTQYF

j_gene: TRBJ2-5
abundance: many
v_gene: TRBV6-1
d_gene: .
CDR3nt: TGTGCCAGCAGGCCCCAGGAGAGAAGTGTTCAGTACTTC
CDR3aa: CASRPQERSVQYF

j_gene: TRBJ2-2
abundance: many
v_gene: TRBV20-1
d_gene: .
CDR3nt: TGCAGTGCTAGAGCCTGGACTGTCACCGGGGAGCTGTTTTTT
CDR3aa: CSARAWTVTGELFF

j_gene: TRBJ1-2
abundance: many
v_gene: TRBV5-6
d_gene: TRBD1
CDR3nt: TGTGCCAGCAGCTTGGGTGCCGGGACAGGGAGCTATGGCTACACCTTC
CDR3aa: CASSLGAGTGSYGYTF

j_gene: TRBJ2-1
abundance: many
v_gene: TRBV28
d_gene: .
CDR3nt: TGTGCCAGCAGTTCCCTCGGCCGGTTGGACAATGAGCAGTTCTTC
CDR3aa: CASSSLGRLDNEQFF

j_gene: TRBJ1-3
abundance: .
v_gene: TRBV7-2
d_gene: .
CDR3nt: TGTGCCAGCAGCTTAGCGCTTGGAAACACCATATATTTT
CDR3aa: CASSLALGNTIYF

j_gene: TRBJ2-6
abundance: many
v_gene: TRBV6-5
d_gene: .
CDR3nt: TGTGCCAGCAGTTACTCGATGCCGGGGAACCCTGGGGCCAACGTCCTGACTTTC
CDR3aa: CASSYSMPGNPGANVLTF

j_gene: TRBJ2-5
abundance: many
v_gene: TRBV28
d_gene: .
CDR3nt: TGTGCCAGCAGTATGAGGTTTCCGGAGACCCAGTACTTC
CDR3aa: CASSMRFPETQYF

j_gene: TRBJ1-5
abundance: many
v_gene: TRBV6-5
d_gene: TRBD1
CDR3nt: TGTGCCAGCAGCCCGGAACAGGGGGTCCGTCAGCCCCAGCATTTT
CDR3aa: CASSPEQGVRQPQHF

j_gene: TRBJ2-2
abundance: many
v_gene: TRBV11-2
d_gene: .
CDR3nt: TGTGCCAGCAGCCCCCTCGGGGTTGGAACCGGGGAGCTGTTTTTT
CDR3aa: CASSPLGVGTGELFF

j_gene: TRBJ2-7
abundance: many
v_gene: TRBV4-2
d_gene: .
CDR3nt: TGTGCCAGCAGCCCCGGGGGTATGGTTTACGAGCAGTACTTC
CDR3aa: CASSPGGMVYEQYF

j_gene: TRBJ2-5
abundance: many
v_gene: TRBV20-1
d_gene: .
CDR3nt: TGCAGTGCTAGTTACACAGACCAAGAGACCCAGTACTTC
CDR3aa: CSASYTDQETQYF

j_gene: TRBJ2-3
abundance: many
v_gene: TRBV23-1
d_gene: .
CDR3nt: TGCGCCAGCACTAGCAGGGTTCGGGATACGCAGTATTTT
CDR3aa: CASTSRVRDTQYF

j_gene: TRBJ2-1
abundance: many
v_gene: TRBV4-1
d_gene: TRBD2
CDR3nt: TGCGCCAGCAGCCAAGATTGGTCTAGCGGGGATTACAATGAGCAGTTCTTC
CDR3aa: CASSQDWSSGDYNEQFF

j_gene: TRBJ1-5
abundance: many
v_gene: TRBV29-1
d_gene: .
CDR3nt: TGCAGCGTTAGGGACCTCAGGGGTCCCCAGCATTTT
CDR3aa: CSVRDLRGPQHF

j_gene: TRBJ1-1
abundance: many
v_gene: TRBV15
d_gene: .
CDR3nt: TGTGCCACCAGCCCAACAGGGATCACTGAAGCTTTCTTT
CDR3aa: CATSPTGITEAFF

j_gene: TRBJ2-2
abundance: many
v_gene: TRBV7-7
d_gene: .
CDR3nt: TGTGCTAGCAGTAGCGAACTTGGCGGCACCGGGGAGCTGTTTTTT
CDR3aa: CASSSELGGTGELFF

j_gene: TRBJ1-4
abundance: many
v_gene: TRBV7-2
d_gene: .
CDR3nt: TGTGCCAGCAGACAGAGTTCCGTCGAAAAACTGTTTTTT
CDR3aa: CASRQSSVEKLFF

j_gene: TRBJ1-5
abundance: many
v_gene: TRBV4-1
d_gene: .
CDR3nt: TGCGCCAGCAGCCAAGGTGGAGGGAGCACAAATCAGCCCCAGCATTTT
CDR3aa: CASSQGGGSTNQPQHF

j_gene: TRBJ1-5
abundance: many
v_gene: TRBV19
d_gene: .
CDR3nt: TGTGCCAGTAGTGAACAGCTAAATCAGCCCCAGCATTTT
CDR3aa: CASSEQLNQPQHF

j_gene: TRBJ2-1
abundance: many
v_gene: TRBV7-6
d_gene: .
CDR3nt: TGTGCCAGCAGCCCCCTGGGTAGCGGCCCTCGAGAGTTCTTC
CDR3aa: CASSPLGSGPREFF

j_gene: TRBJ2-7
abundance: many
v_gene: TRBV20-1
d_gene: .
CDR3nt: TGCAGTGCTAGAGATGAACAGGACAGCTCCTACGAGCAGTACTTC
CDR3aa: CSARDEQDSSYEQYF

j_gene: TRBJ2-5
abundance: many
v_gene: TRBV7-2
d_gene: .
CDR3nt: TGTGCCAGCAGCCCCCTCATCAGTGGGGGAGAGACCCAGTACTTC
CDR3aa: CASSPLISGGETQYF

j_gene: TRBJ2-1
abundance: many
v_gene: TRBV20-1
d_gene: TRBD2
CDR3nt: TGCAGTGCTGAGACTAGCGGAAACAATGAGCAGTTCTTC
CDR3aa: CSAETSGNNEQFF

j_gene: TRBJ2-5
abundance: .
v_gene: TRBV28
d_gene: TRBD2
CDR3nt: TGTGCCAGCGGGAGGGGTGGACAAGAGACCCAGTACTTC
CDR3aa: CASGRGGQETQYF

j_gene: TRBJ1-5
abundance: many
v_gene: TRBV24-1
d_gene: .
CDR3nt: TGTGCCGTCCAAGGGGTGGGCAATCAGCCCCAGCATTTT
CDR3aa: CAVQGVGNQPQHF